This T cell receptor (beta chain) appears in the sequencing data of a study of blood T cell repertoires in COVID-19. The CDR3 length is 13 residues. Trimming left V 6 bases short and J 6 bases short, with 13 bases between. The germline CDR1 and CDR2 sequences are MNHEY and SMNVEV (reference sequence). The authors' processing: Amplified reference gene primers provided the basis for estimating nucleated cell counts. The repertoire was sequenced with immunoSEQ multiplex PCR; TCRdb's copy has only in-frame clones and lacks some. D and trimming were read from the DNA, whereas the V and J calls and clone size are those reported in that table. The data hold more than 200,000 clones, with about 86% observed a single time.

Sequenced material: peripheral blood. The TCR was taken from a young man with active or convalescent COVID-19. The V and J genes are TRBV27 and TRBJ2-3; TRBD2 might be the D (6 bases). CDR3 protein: CASRGLTRDTQYF. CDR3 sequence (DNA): TGTGCCAGCAGGGGACTTACAAGGGATACGCAGTATTTT.